The text below deals with one T cell receptor beta chain. The CDR3 extends over 11 amino acids. CDR1 MNHEY and CDR2 SVGEGT come from the germline V gene. V lost 2 bases, J lost 8 bases, and 6 bases lay in between. These data originate in a study of blood T cell repertoires in COVID-19. Study-level information: Both acute and convalescent COVID-19 samples were obtained from the United States, Italy and Spain. The analysed material was cDNA or gDNA that came from T cells, B-cell-depleted T cells, or PBMCs.

As handled by the study authors: Estimates of nucleated cell counts were drawn from the amplification of reference gene primers. Produced via immunoSEQ multiplex PCR; TCRdb's table is partial and in-frame only. V and J calls and clone size come straight from that table; D and trimming were deduced from the DNA. This sample has about 66,000 clones, with 70% to 90% found just once. This chain links TRBV6-2 or TRBV6-3 with TRBJ1-2; no clear D. Sequencing was carried out using peripheral blood. This receptor was taken from a man aged 50-60 years with active COVID-19. DNA of the CDR3: TGTGCCAGCAGTTACCTAACGGGCTACACCTTC. The encoded protein is CASSYLTGYTF.